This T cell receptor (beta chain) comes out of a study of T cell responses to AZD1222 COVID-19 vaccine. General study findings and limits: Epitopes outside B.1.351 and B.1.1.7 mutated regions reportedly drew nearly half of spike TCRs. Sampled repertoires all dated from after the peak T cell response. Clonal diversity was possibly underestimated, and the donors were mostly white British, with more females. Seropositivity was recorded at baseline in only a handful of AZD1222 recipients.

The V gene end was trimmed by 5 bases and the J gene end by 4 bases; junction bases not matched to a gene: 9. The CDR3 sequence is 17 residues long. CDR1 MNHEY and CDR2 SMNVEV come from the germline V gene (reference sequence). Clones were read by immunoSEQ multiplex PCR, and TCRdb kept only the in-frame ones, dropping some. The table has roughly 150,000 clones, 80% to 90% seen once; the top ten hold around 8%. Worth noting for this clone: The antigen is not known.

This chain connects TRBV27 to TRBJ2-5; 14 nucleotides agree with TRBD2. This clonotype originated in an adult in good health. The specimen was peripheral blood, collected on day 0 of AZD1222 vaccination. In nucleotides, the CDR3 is TGTGCCAGCAGTCTGGGACGACTAGCGGGGGGGATAGAGACCCAGTACTTC. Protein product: CASSLGRLAGGIETQYF.